These 28 T cell receptor beta chains came from one sample sequenced in a study of T cells after yellow fever vaccination. TCRdb reprocessed the 5' RACE reads via MiXCR and lists one record per CDR3 protein. The sample yields about 320,000 distinct CDR3 sequences, around 10% seen once. The specimen was CD4+ T cells sorted from PBMCs, collected 45 days after the yellow fever booster vaccination. The receptors come from a man aged 18 to 30 who received the YFV17D yellow fever vaccine.

This clonotype was detected only a few times. The genes are TRBV20-1 and TRBJ2-5; D ambiguous. Germline CDR1 is DFQATT and CDR2 is SNEGSKA (reference sequence). Trimming cost V 1 base and J 2 bases, with 11 bases left between them. This CDR3 is 14 amino acids long. The CDR3 bases are TGCAGTGCTAGAGGTCCTGGTCAGCAAGAGACCCAGTACTTC. Protein sequence: CSARGPGQQETQYF.

The count of this clonotype is one. The V and J genes are TRBV2 and TRBJ1-1, with TRBD1 as a possible D gene (5 bases). With 7 bases removed from V and 5 bases from J, the gap between germline ends came to 11 bases. This CDR3 region has 12 residues. The germline V gene encodes CDR1 SNHLY and CDR2 FYNNEI. CDR3 sequence: CASTVRGTEAFF. As DNA, the CDR3 is TGTGCCAGCACCGTGAGGGGAACTGAAGCTTTCTTT.

This clonotype was seen only a few times. This sequence joins TRBV6-5 and TRBJ1-6; D is perhaps TRBD1 (6 bases). The V gene lost 8 bases and the J gene lost 0 bases, with 14 bases spanning the gap. The CDR3 contains 16 residues. Germline CDR1 MNHEY, CDR2 SVGAGI. The DNA for the CDR3 is TGTGCCAGCTGTCGGACAGCGAGCTCCTATAATTCACCCCTCCACTTT. It translates to CASCRTASSYNSPLHF.

This clonotype was counted between two and nine times. The chain joins TRBV6-5 to TRBJ1-1, with D unresolved. The CDR3 length is 13 residues. Germline-derived CDR1 and CDR2 are MNHEY and SVGAGI. V shed 2 bases and J shed 2 bases, with 6 bases lying between them. CDR3 protein: CASSYNYNTEAFF. In DNA, the CDR3 is TGTGCCAGCAGTTACAACTATAACACTGAAGCTTTCTTT.

V and J are TRBV11-1 and TRBJ2-1, with TRBD2 identical over 10 bases. The CDR3 contains 18 residues. Germline V gives CDR1 SGHAT, CDR2 FQDESV (reference sequence). The V gene end was trimmed by 2 bases and the J gene end by 9 bases; junction bases not matched to a gene: 16. Here the CDR3 reads CASSLLWRSGGALGEQFF. CDR3 sequence (DNA): TGTGCCAGCAGCTTACTCTGGCGGAGCGGGGGGGCCCTCGGTGAGCAGTTCTTC.

V is TRBV24-1 and J is TRBJ1-2; 7 bases are shared with TRBD1. Germline assignment: CDR1 KGHDR and CDR2 SFDVKD. The length of the CDR3 is 15 residues. After removal of 6 bases from V and 7 bases from J, the junction contained 13 bases not matched to a gene. The CDR3 protein is CATSPSGTVVSGYTF. CDR3 DNA sequence: TGTGCCACCAGTCCCTCCGGGACAGTCGTCTCTGGCTACACCTTC.

This rearrangement joins TRBV20-1 to TRBJ2-1; 7 bases agree with TRBD2. This CDR3 is 14 amino acids long. Germline trimming cut 4 bases from V and 2 bases from J; bases unmatched to any gene: 5. Germline values: CDR1 DFQATT, CDR2 SNEGSKA (reference sequence). The CDR3 DNA reads TGCAGTGCTACCTGGGGGGGGGCCTACAATGAGCAGTTCTTC. It encodes CSATWGGAYNEQFF.

This clonotype was observed a few times. The DNA of the CDR3 is TGCGCCAGCAGCCCGGGGACTAGCGGGGGGGGAAACAATGAGCAGTTCTTC. Translation: CASSPGTSGGGNNEQFF. The chain employs TRBV5-1 and TRBJ2-1; TRBD2 matches 16 bases. With V trimmed by 4 bases and J by 5 bases, 6 bases remained unmatched. Germline V CDR1 and CDR2: SGHRS, YFSETQ. The CDR3 extends over 17 amino acids.

The chain combines TRBV18 with TRBJ2-1, with D unclear. Per germline, CDR1 KGHSH and CDR2 LQKENI. V lost 3 bases and J 1 base, leaving 10 bases between the germline ends. CDR3 size: 15 residues. CDR3 in DNA: TGTGCCAGCTCACCGGACCTACCATCCTACAATGAGCAGTTCTTC. This translates into CASSPDLPSYNEQFF. The variable domain in full, completed from reference TRBV18 and TRBJ2-1, reads NAGVMQNPRHLVRRRGQEARLRCSPMKGHSHVYWYRQLPEEGLKFMVYLQKENIIDESGMPKERFSAEFPKEGPSILRIQQVVRGDSAAYFCASSPDLPSYNEQFFGPGTRLTVL.

V and J are TRBV7-3 and TRBJ2-3; D not certain. Trimming removed 3 bases from V and 0 bases from J, with 7 bases in between. The CDR3 extends over 14 amino acids. Per germline, CDR1 SGHTA and CDR2 FQGTGA. The chain's CDR3 is CASSFGISTDTQYF. CDR3 nucleotides: TGTGCCAGCAGCTTCGGCATAAGCACAGATACGCAGTATTTT. The full variable domain, its missing parts supplied by reference TRBV7-3 and TRBJ2-3, is GAGVSQTPSNKVTEKGKYVELRCDPISGHTALYWYRQSLGQGPEFLIYFQGTGAADDSGLPNDRFFAVRPEGSVSTLKIQRTERGDSAVYLCASSFGISTDTQYFGPGTRLTVL.

This clonotype appeared a few times. The V gene is TRBV6-5, the J gene TRBJ1-2, with D unclear. This CDR3 is 13 amino acids long. Germline V gene data show CDR1 as MNHEY and CDR2 as SVGAGI. Trimming removed 5 bases from V and 4 bases from J, with 11 bases in between. Here the CDR3 DNA reads TGTGCCAGCAGTACCACTCGGGGCTATGGCTACACCTTC. Translated: CASSTTRGYGYTF.

A few counts support this clonotype. V gene TRBV20-1 combines with J gene TRBJ2-5; D possibly matches TRBD1 or TRBD2 (5 bases each). Trimming took off 1 base at V and 4 bases at J, with 10 bases between the two ends. Germline lookup yields CDR1 DFQATT and CDR2 SNEGSKA (reference sequence). CDR3 size: 13 residues. Here the CDR3 reads CSARVGDGETQYF. CDR3 DNA sequence: TGCAGTGCTAGAGTCGGGGACGGAGAGACCCAGTACTTC.

The rearrangement uses TRBV6-5 and TRBJ2-2; 7 nucleotides line up with TRBD1. Unmatched junction bases numbered 2, after V lost 0 bases and J lost 4 bases. CDR3 size: 15 residues. Germline V gives CDR1 MNHEY, CDR2 SVGAGI. The DNA of the CDR3 is TGTGCCAGCAGTTACTCGGGACAGATCACCGGGGAGCTGTTTTTT. Translating it yields CASSYSGQITGELFF.

V gene TRBV2 combines with J gene TRBJ2-2, with a possible D match to TRBD1 (6 bases). Looked up from germline, CDR1 is SNHLY and CDR2 is FYNNEI. This CDR3 comprises 15 residues. V gave up 6 bases and J gave up 1 base, with 12 bases separating them. The CDR3 protein is CASRIATGNTGELFF. The DNA of the CDR3 is TGTGCCAGCAGGATAGCGACAGGGAACACCGGGGAGCTGTTTTTT.

This chain uses TRBV5-1 with TRBJ2-2; no definite D call. Germline loops: CDR1 SGHRS, CDR2 YFSETQ. V shed 0 bases and J shed 6 bases, with 6 bases lying between them. The CDR3 contains 13 residues. The CDR3 DNA follows: TGCGCCAGCAGCTTGGGCGAGGCCGGGGAGCTGTTTTTT. This encodes CASSLGEAGELFF.

The gene calls are TRBV20-1 and TRBJ1-2; TRBD1 is a possible D gene (5 bases). The V gene's germline CDR1 is DFQATT and CDR2 SNEGSKA (reference sequence). V was cut by 0 bases and J by 7 bases, with 18 bases left in between. The CDR3 covers 15 residues. CDR3 region: CSARDSQGWASGYTF. In DNA, the CDR3 is TGCAGTGCTAGAGATAGTCAGGGCTGGGCGAGTGGCTACACCTTC.

The chain joins TRBV20-1 to TRBJ2-3; 11 bases align to TRBD2. Germline V CDR1 and CDR2: DFQATT, SNEGSKA (reference sequence). J lost 4 bases, V lost 6 bases, and 9 bases had no gene match. The CDR3 loop spans 15 amino acids. This CDR3 reads CSAHNSGGAPDTQYF. In DNA form, the CDR3 reads TGCAGTGCGCACAATAGCGGGGGGGCCCCAGATACGCAGTATTTT.

This chain links TRBV6-6 with TRBJ2-5; D gene uncertain. The V end lost 2 bases, the J end lost 5 bases, and 9 bases lay between the germline ends. CDR3 length equals 13 residues. Germline loops: CDR1 MNHNY, CDR2 SVGAGI (reference sequence). The CDR3 spells CASSYGKVETQYF. The CDR3 nucleotides read TGTGCCAGCAGTTACGGAAAGGTTGAGACCCAGTACTTC.

This clonotype was recorded a few times. This chain joins TRBV20-1 and TRBJ2-5, with TRBD1 matching 9 bases. From germline, CDR1 is DFQATT and CDR2 SNEGSKA (reference sequence). V lost 5 bases and J lost 1; bases outside the gene matches: 11. This CDR3 has 16 amino acids. CDR3: CSAGSGQGLTQETQYF. CDR3 bases: TGCAGTGCTGGCTCGGGACAGGGCCTAACCCAAGAGACCCAGTACTTC.

The sample holds a few counts of this clonotype. The rearrangement uses TRBV6-6 and TRBJ1-1, with D possibly TRBD1 on 5 matching bases. The CDR3 runs to 16 residues. Germline V gene sequence: CDR1 MNHNY, CDR2 SVGAGI (reference sequence). V was clipped by 0 bases and J by 4 bases, with 15 bases between them. The CDR3 region has the DNA TGTGCCAGCAGTTACTCGAATACGGGGAGGGGCACTGAAGCTTTCTTT. Translation gives CASSYSNTGRGTEAFF.

This clonotype has ten or more counts. The rearrangement uses TRBV5-1 and TRBJ1-2; TRBD1 might be the D (5 bases). V dropped 0 bases and J dropped 8 bases, with 14 bases sitting between them. Germline V gives CDR1 SGHRS, CDR2 YFSETQ. This CDR3 has 14 residues. The DNA for the CDR3 is TGCGCCAGCAGCTTGGGGACCCCCGAGGGGGGCTACACCTTC. The encoded protein is CASSLGTPEGGYTF. Full variable domain (rest looked up from reference TRBV5-1 and TRBJ1-2): KAGVTQTPRYLIKTRGQQVTLSCSPISGHRSVSWYQQTPGQGLQFLFEYFSETQRNKGNFPGRFSGRQFSNSRSEMNVSTLELGDSALYLCASSLGTPEGGYTFGSGTRLTVV.

This clonotype was detected only a few times. The V gene is TRBV7-9, the J gene TRBJ2-7, with D unclear. V was trimmed by 5 bases and J by 6 bases, leaving 8 bases between them. The germline V gene has CDR1 SEHNR and CDR2 FQNEAQ (reference sequence). This CDR3 comprises 11 residues. CDR3 in DNA: TGTGCCAGCAGCCGAGAGAGCGAGCAGTACTTC. Its protein is CASSRESEQYF. Full variable domain (rest looked up from reference TRBV7-9 and TRBJ2-7): DTGVSQNPRHKITKRGQNVTFRCDPISEHNRLYWYRQTLGQGPEFLTYFQNEAQLEKSRLLSDRFSAERPKGSFSTLEIQRTEQGDSAMYLCASSRESEQYFGPGTRLTVT.

This clonotype was found a few times. The chain is built from TRBV18 and TRBJ2-7; possibly TRBD1 for D (5 bases). Per the germline V gene, CDR1 is KGHSH and CDR2 is LQKENI. The CDR3 spans 13 residues. Trimming took 2 bases from V and 3 from J, leaving 8 bases between them. The CDR3 DNA is TGTGCCAGCTCACCAGGGGCCCTCTACGAGCAGTACTTC. The encoded protein is CASSPGALYEQYF.

This clonotype was detected only a few times. This chain joins TRBV7-9 and TRBJ2-1, with no clear D. The CDR3 contains 10 residues. In germline, CDR1 is SEHNR, CDR2 FQNEAQ (reference sequence). The V and J ends lost 7 bases and 10 bases respectively, with 8 bases between them. The CDR3 DNA reads as TGTGCCAGCACGGCTGAGGAGCAGTTCTTC. Its protein product is CASTAEEQFF.

At least ten counts were recorded for this clonotype. One end of the junction does not line up with germline, which may come from a read error. CDR3 DNA sequence: TGTGCCAGCAGCTTGGGAGGAGGAAATCAGCCCCAGCATTTT. It translates to CASSLGGGNQPQHF. The V call is TRBV5-1, the J call TRBJ1-5; the D is unclear. The CDR3 totals 14 residues. Germline V gene data show CDR1 as SGHRS and CDR2 as YFSETQ.

There are a few counts of this clonotype. The chain has TRBV2 and TRBJ2-1; 16 bases are shared with TRBD2. Trimming at V came to 6 bases and at J to 8 bases, leaving 7 bases not matched to a gene. This CDR3 has 16 amino acids. From germline, CDR1 is SNHLY and CDR2 FYNNEI. Written as DNA, the CDR3 is TGTGCCAGCAGGGGACTAGCGGGGGGGCGATACTATGAGCAGTTCTTC. It encodes CASRGLAGGRYYEQFF. Complete variable domain (other parts from reference TRBV2 and TRBJ2-1): EPEVTQTPSHQVTQMGQEVILRCVPISNHLYFYWYRQILGQKVEFLVSFYNNEISEKSEIFDDQFSVERPDGSNFTLKIRSTKLEDSAMYFCASRGLAGGRYYEQFFGPGTRLTVL.

V and J are TRBV9 and TRBJ2-1, with TRBD2 identical over 11 bases. The CDR3 totals 16 residues. CDR1 and CDR2 from the germline V gene are SGDLS and YYNGEE. After removal of 0 bases from V and 10 bases from J, the junction contained 9 bases not matched to a gene. The CDR3 loop reads CASSVEPSGGLGEQFF. In DNA, the CDR3 is TGTGCCAGCAGCGTAGAACCTAGCGGGGGGCTGGGGGAGCAGTTCTTC.

The rearrangement links TRBV27 to TRBJ1-5; no reliable D call. Trimming removed 3 bases at V and 6 bases at J, with 12 bases between. The CDR3 is 14 residues long. CDR1 and CDR2 (germline): MNHEY, SMNVEV (reference sequence). CDR3 sequence (DNA): TGTGCCAGCAGTTTTGTTCTGGGAACTCAGCCCCAGCATTTT. This gives the protein CASSFVLGTQPQHF.